This T cell receptor beta chain is drawn from a study of T cell repertoires in cytomegalovirus infection. Overall study findings and caveats: Clonotypes of TCR beta that were HLA-C-restricted and CMV-specific dominated the ex vivo response. Of the TCR beta families, the public ones yielded a cumulative frequency that identified carriers of CMV plus the relevant HLA.

Regarding this clonotype: Its cognate antigen is unknown.

TCRdb redid the calling of the reads with MiXCR, one entry per CDR3 protein. The top ten clones hold more than 10% of a sample with approximately 300,000 distinct CDR3 sequences, roughly 25% of them seen once. V lost 5 bases, J lost 4 bases, and 5 bases stayed unmatched. Germline V gene lookup returns CDR1 SGHTA and CDR2 FQGTGA. CDR3 length: 14 residues. The clonotype comes from a human donor in good health (CMV status not recorded). Some clones in this sample may be carry-over from other donors' samples. The specimen comprised cultured PBMCs, sampled from culture after CMV antigen stimulation. The gene calls are TRBV7-3 and TRBJ2-3, with 8 positions matching TRBD2. The CDR3 here is CASSTIAGSDTQYF. The CDR3 nucleotides read TGTGCCAGCAGCACGATAGCGGGATCAGATACGCAGTATTTT.